Listed below are T cell receptor beta chains from one sample, sequenced in a study of CXCR3-negative and CXCR3-positive naive CD8 T cells. Following a re-call of the 5' RACE reads, TCRdb has one entry per CDR3 protein and lacks DNA. The table lists about 120,000 distinct CDR3 sequences. Material: naive CXCR3+ CD8+ T cells from blood. All receptors come from a human donor in good health. Some clones in this sample may be carry-over from other donors' samples. Both conserved end residues are part of each CDR3. The order of the fields is CDR3 protein, V gene, J gene.

CDR3 protein: CASSYSSWGAGGPSTGELFF
V gene: TRBV6-6
J gene: TRBJ2-2

CDR3 protein: CASSLVTGTDNNEQFF
V gene: TRBV5-1
J gene: TRBJ2-1

CDR3 protein: CASSYSWGGETQYF
V gene: TRBV6-5
J gene: TRBJ2-5

CDR3 protein: CASSLSGTSGTQLQETQYF
V gene: TRBV12-3/TRBV12-4
J gene: TRBJ2-5

CDR3 protein: CASSSGSSEQFF
V gene: TRBV28
J gene: TRBJ2-1

CDR3 protein: CASTIGEGFYNEQFF
V gene: TRBV7-9
J gene: TRBJ2-1

CDR3 protein: CASSVYPGLQTDTQYF
V gene: TRBV5-1
J gene: TRBJ2-3

CDR3 protein: CASSPNGAGINRDNEQFF
V gene: TRBV7-9
J gene: TRBJ2-1

CDR3 protein: CSADGTWLSTDTQYF
V gene: TRBV29-1
J gene: TRBJ2-3

CDR3 protein: CASSILTGTPTEQYF
V gene: TRBV19
J gene: TRBJ2-7

CDR3 protein: CSVLRTVMNTEAFF
V gene: TRBV20-1
J gene: TRBJ1-1